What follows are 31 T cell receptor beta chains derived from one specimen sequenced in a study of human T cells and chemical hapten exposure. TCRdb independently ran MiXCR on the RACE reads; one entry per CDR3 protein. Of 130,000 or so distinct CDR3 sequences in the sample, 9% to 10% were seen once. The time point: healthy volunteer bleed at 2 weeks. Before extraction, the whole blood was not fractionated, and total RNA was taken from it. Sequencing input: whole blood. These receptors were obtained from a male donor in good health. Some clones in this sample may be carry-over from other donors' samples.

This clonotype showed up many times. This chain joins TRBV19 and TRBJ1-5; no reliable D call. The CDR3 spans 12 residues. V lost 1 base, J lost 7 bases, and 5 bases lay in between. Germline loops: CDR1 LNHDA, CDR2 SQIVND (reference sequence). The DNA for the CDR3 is TGTGCCAGTAGTATAGGTCTCCAGCCCCAGCATTTT. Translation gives CASSIGLQPQHF.

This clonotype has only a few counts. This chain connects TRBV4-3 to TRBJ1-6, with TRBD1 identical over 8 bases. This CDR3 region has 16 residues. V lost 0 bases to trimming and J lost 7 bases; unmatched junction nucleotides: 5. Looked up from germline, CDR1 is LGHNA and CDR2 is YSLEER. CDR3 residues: CASSQDDTGGNSPLHF. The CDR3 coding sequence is TGCGCCAGCAGCCAAGACGACACAGGGGGAAATTCACCCCTCCACTTT.

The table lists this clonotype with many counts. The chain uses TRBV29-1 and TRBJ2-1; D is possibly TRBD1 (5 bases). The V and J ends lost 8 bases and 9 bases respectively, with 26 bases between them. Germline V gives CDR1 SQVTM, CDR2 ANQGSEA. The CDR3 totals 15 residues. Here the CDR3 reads CSTGVLSPGSGEQFF. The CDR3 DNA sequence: TGCAGCACTGGGGTTCTCAGTCCAGGGTCGGGTGAGCAGTTCTTC.

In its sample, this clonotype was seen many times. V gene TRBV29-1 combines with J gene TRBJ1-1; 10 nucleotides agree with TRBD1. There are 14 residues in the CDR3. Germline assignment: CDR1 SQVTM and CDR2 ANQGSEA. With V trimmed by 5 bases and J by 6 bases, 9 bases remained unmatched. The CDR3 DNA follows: TGCAGCGTTTATCGGGACAGGGGACTCCCTGAAGCTTTCTTT. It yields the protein CSVYRDRGLPEAFF. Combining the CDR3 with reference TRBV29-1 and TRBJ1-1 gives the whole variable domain SAVISQKPSRDICQRGTSLTIQCQVDSQVTMMFWYRQQPGQSLTLIATANQGSEATYESGFVIDKFPISRPNLTFSTLTVSNMSPEDSSIYLCSVYRDRGLPEAFFGQGTRLTVV.

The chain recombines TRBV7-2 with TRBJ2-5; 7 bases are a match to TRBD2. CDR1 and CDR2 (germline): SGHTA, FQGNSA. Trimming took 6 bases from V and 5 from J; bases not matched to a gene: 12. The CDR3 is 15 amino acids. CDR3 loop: CASSGQVAGTETQYF. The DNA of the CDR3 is TGTGCCAGCAGTGGTCAAGTAGCGGGTACGGAGACCCAGTACTTC.

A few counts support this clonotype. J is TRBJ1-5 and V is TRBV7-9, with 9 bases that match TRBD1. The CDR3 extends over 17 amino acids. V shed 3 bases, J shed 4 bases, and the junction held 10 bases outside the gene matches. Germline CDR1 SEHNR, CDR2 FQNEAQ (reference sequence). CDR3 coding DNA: TGTGCCAGCAGCTTGGGGACAGGGAATTTTGGGAATCAGCCCCAGCATTTT. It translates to CASSLGTGNFGNQPQHF.

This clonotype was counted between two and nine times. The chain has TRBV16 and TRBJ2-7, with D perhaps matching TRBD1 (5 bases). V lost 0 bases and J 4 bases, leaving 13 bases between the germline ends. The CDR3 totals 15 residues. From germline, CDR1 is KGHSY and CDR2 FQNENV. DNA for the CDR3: TGTGCCAGCAGCCAATCGAGAGACAGAAGGTACGAGCAGTACTTC. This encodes CASSQSRDRRYEQYF. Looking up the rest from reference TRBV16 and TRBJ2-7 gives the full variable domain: GEEVAQTPKHLVRGEGQKAKLYCAPIKGHSYVFWYQQVLKNEFKFLISFQNENVFDETGMPKERFSAKCLPNSPCSLEIQATKLEDSAVYFCASSQSRDRRYEQYFGPGTRLTVT.

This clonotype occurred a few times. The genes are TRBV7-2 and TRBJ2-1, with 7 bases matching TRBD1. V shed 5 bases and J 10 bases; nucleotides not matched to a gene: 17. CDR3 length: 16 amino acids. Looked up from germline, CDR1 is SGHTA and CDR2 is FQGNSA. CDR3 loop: CASSRGGLTQTREQFF. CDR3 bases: TGTGCCAGCAGCAGAGGGGGCCTTACACAAACTAGGGAGCAGTTCTTC.

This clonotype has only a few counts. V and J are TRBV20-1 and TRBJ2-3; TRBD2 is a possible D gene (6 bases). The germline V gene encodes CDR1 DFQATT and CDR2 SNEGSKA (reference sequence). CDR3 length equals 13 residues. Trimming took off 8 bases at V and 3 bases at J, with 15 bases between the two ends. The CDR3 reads CSTFSGRTDTQYF. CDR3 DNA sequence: TGCAGTACATTTAGCGGTAGAACAGATACGCAGTATTTT.

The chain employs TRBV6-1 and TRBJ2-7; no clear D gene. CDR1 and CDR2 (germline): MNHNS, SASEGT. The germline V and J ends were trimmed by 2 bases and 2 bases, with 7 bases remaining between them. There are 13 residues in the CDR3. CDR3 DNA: TGTGCCAGCAGTGAATCGGTCCCCTACGAGCAGTACTTC. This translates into CASSESVPYEQYF.

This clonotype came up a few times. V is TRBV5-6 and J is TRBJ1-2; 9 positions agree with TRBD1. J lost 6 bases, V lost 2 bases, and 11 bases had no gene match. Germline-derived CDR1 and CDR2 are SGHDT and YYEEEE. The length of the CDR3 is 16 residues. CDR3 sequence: CASSFAAQGALDGYTF. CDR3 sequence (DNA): TGTGCCAGCAGCTTTGCGGCACAGGGGGCTTTGGATGGCTACACCTTC.

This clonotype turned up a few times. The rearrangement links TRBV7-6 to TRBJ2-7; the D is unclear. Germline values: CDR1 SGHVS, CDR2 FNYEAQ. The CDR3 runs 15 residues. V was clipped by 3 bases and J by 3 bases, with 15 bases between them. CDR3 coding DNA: TGTGCCAGCAGCTTTACAAAGGGCGGAAACTACGAGCAGTACTTC. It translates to CASSFTKGGNYEQYF.

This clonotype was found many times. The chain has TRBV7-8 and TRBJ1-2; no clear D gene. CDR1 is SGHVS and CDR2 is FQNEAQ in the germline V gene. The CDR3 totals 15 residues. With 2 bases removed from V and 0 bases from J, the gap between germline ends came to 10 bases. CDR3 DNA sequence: TGTGCCAGCAGCTTAAAGACGGGTTCTAACTATGGCTACACCTTC. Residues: CASSLKTGSNYGYTF.

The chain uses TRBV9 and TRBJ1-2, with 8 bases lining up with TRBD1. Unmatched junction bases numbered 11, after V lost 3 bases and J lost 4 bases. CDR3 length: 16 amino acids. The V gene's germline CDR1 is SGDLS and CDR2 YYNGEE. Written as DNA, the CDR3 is TGTGCCAGCAGCGGAGTCGAAGACAGGGGCTCCTATGGCTACACCTTC. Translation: CASSGVEDRGSYGYTF.

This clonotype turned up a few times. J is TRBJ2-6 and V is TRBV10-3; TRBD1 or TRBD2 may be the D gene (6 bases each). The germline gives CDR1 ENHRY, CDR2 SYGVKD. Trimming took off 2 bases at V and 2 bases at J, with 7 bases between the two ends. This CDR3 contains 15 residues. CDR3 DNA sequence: TGTGCCATCAGTGAGGGGGGGCCTGGGGCCAACGTCCTGACTTTC. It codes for CAISEGGPGANVLTF.

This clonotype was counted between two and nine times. CDR3 DNA: TGTGCCAGCAGCGTAGCTGAAGGACAGGTTTACGAGCAGTACTTC. Translating it yields CASSVAEGQVYEQYF. The chain couples TRBV9 to TRBJ2-7, with 7 positions matching TRBD1. V lost 0 bases, J lost 4 bases, and 7 bases stayed unmatched. From germline, CDR1 is SGDLS and CDR2 YYNGEE. The CDR3 covers 15 residues.

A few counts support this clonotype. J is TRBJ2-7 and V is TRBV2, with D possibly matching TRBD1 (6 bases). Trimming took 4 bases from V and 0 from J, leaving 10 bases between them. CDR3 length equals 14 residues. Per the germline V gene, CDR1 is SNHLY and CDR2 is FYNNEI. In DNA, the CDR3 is TGTGCCAGCAGTGTCAACAGGGCCTCCTACGAGCAGTACTTC. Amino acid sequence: CASSVNRASYEQYF.

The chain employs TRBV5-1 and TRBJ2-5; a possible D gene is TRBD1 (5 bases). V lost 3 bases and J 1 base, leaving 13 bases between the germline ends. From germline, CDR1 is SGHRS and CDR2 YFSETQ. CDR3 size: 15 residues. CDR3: CASSSMGRAQETQYF. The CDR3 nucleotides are TGCGCCAGCAGCTCTATGGGCAGGGCCCAAGAGACCCAGTACTTC.

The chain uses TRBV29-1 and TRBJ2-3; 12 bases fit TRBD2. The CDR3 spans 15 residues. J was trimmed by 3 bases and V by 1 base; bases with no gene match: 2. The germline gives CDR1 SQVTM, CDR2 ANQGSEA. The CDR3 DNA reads TGCAGCGTTGAAGCTAGCGGGGGGGAAACAGATACGCAGTATTTT. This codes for CSVEASGGETDTQYF.

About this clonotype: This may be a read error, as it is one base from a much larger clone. The CDR3 reads CVSSVAAGGITDTQYF. The DNA for the CDR3 is TGTGTCAGCAGCGTAGCAGCGGGAGGGATCACAGATACGCAGTATTTT. The chain carries TRBV9 and TRBJ2-3, with 10 bases aligning to TRBD2. CDR1 and CDR2 from the germline V gene are SGDLS and YYNGEE. The CDR3 sequence is 16 residues long.

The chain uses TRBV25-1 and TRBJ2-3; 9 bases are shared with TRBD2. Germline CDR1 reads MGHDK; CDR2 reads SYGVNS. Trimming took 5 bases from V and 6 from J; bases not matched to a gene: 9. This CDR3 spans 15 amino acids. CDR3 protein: CASSLGRGGRDTQYF. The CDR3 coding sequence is TGTGCCAGCAGTCTTGGGCGGGGGGGCCGGGATACGCAGTATTTT.

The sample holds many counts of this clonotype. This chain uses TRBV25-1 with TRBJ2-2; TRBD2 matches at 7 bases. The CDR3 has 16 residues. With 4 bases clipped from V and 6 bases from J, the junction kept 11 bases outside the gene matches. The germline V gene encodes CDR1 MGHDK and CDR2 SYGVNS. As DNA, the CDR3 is TGTGCCAGCAGTGCTGGACTAGTGGCCTTCGCCGGGGAGCTGTTTTTT. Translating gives CASSAGLVAFAGELFF.

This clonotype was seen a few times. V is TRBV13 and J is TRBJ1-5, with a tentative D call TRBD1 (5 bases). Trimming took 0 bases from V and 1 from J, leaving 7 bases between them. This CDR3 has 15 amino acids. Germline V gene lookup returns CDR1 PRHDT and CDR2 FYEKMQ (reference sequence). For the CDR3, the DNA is TGTGCCAGCAGCTTAGGGGGGGTGAGCAATCAGCCCCAGCATTTT. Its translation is CASSLGGVSNQPQHF.

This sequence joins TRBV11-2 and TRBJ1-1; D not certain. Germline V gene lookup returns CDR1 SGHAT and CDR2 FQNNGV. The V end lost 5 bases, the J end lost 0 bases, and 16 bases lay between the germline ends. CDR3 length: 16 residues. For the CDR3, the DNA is TGTGCCAGCAGCGAGGAATTGAACACAGTGAACACTGAAGCTTTCTTT. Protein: CASSEELNTVNTEAFF.

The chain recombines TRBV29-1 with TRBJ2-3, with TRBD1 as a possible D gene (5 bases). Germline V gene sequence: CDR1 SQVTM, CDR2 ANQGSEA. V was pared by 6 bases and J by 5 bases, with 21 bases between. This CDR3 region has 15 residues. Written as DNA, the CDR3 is TGCAGCGTCCAGAAAAACGCAGGGTGGGGAGATACGCAGTATTTT. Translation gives CSVQKNAGWGDTQYF.

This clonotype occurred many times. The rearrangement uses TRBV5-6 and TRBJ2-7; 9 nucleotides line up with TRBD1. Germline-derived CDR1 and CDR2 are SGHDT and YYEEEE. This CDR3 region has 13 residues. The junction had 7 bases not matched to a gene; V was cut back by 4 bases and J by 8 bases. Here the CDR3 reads CASSSGQGWKQYF. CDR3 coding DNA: TGTGCCAGCAGCAGCGGACAGGGGTGGAAGCAGTACTTC.

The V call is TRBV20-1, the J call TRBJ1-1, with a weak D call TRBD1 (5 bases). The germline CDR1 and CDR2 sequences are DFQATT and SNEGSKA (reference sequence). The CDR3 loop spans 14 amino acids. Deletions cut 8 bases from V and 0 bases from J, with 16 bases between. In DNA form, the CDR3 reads TGCAGTTCTCCCCAGGGCGTCATGAACACTGAAGCTTTCTTT. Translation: CSSPQGVMNTEAFF.

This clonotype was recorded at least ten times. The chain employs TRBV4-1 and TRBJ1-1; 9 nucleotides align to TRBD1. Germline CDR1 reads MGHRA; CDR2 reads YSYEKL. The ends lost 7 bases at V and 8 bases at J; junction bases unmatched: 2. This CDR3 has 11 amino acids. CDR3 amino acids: CASMGTGEAFF. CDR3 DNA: TGCGCCAGCATGGGGACAGGGGAAGCTTTCTTT.

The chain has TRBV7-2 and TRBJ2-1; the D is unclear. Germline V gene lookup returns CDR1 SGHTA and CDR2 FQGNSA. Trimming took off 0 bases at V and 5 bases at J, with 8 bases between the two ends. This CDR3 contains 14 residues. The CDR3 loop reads CASSLALINNEQFF. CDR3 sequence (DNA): TGTGCCAGCAGCTTAGCCCTGATTAACAATGAGCAGTTCTTC.

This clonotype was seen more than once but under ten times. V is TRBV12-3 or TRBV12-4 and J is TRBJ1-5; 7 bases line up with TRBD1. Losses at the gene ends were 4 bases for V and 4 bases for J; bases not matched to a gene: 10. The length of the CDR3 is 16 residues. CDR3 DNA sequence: TGTGCCAGCAGTTCTTCCTCCGGGACAGCAAATCAGCCCCAGCATTTT. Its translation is CASSSSSGTANQPQHF.

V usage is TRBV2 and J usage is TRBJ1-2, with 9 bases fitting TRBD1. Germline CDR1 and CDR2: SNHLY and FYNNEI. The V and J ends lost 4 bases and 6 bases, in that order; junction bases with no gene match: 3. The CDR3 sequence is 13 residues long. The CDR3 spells CASSGQGEDGYTF. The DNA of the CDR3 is TGTGCCAGCAGTGGACAGGGGGAAGATGGCTACACCTTC.